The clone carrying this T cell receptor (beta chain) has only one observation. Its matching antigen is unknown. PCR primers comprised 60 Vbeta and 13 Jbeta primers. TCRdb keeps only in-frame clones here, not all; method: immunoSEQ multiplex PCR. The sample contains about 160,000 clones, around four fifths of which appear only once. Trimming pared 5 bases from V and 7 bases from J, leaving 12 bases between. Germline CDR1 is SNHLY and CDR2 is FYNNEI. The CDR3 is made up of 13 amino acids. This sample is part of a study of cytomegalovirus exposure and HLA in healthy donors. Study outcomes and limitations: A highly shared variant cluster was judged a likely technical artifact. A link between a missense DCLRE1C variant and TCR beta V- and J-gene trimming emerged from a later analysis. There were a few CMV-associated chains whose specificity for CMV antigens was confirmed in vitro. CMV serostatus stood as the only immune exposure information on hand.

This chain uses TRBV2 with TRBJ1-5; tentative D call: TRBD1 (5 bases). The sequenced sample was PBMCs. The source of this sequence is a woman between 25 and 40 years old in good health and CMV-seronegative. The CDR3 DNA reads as TGTGCCAGCAGTCTCGGCAGGGAACAGCCCCAGCATTTT. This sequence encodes CASSLGREQPQHF.